This T cell receptor beta chain stems from a study of Ad26.COV2.S vaccination and SARS-CoV-2 variants. Libraries were prepared by immunoSEQ multiplex PCR; TCRdb keeps only in-frame clonotypes and omits some of them. The sample yields 300,000 to 400,000 clones, approximately 90% seen once. Whole-study findings and limits: Measurements of TCR breadth and depth may have given underestimates of the total T cell responses. It was found that vaccine and placebo recipients had similar non-spike TCR breadth.

With regard to this clone: Its matching antigen is unknown.

The CDR3 runs 15 residues. Germline-derived CDR1 and CDR2 are SGHKS and YYEKEE (reference sequence). Trimming took 0 bases from V and 4 from J; bases not matched to a gene: 5. The rearrangement uses TRBV5-5 and TRBJ2-5; 8 positions agree with TRBD2. The TCR originated in a human donor who had recovered from COVID-19. Sequenced here: peripheral blood, sampled after recovery from COVID-19. CDR3 residues: CASSLETSVGETQYF. CDR3 DNA: TGTGCCAGCAGCTTGGAGACTAGCGTCGGAGAGACCCAGTACTTC.